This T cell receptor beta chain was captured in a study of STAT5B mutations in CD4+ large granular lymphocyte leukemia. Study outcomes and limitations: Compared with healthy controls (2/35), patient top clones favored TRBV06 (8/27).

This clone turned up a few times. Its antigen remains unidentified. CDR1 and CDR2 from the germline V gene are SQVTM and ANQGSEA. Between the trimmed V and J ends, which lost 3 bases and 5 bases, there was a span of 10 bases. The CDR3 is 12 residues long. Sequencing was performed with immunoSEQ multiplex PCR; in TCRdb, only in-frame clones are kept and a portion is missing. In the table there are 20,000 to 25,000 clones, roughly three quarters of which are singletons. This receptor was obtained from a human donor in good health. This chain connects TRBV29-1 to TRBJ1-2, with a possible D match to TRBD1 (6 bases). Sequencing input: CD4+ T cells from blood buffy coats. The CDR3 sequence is CSVDRGAYGYTF. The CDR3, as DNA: TGCAGCGTTGACAGGGGCGCGTATGGCTACACCTTC.